These 30 T cell receptor beta chains originate from one sample sequenced in a study of human T cells and chemical hapten exposure. Time point meaning: pre-sensitization, week 0. Stated treatment: therapeutic diphenylcyclopropenone sensitization with weekly scalp DPC. TCRdb itself ran the RACE reads through MiXCR, one entry per CDR3 protein. The sample includes about 80,000 distinct CDR3 sequences, about 14% of them seen just once. The source material was whole blood, sampled in connection with sensitization to the hapten diphenylcyclopropenone (DPC). These receptors all stem from a woman between 45 and 65 years old with alopecia areata. Some clones in this sample may be carry-over from other donors' samples.

This clonotype has more than one count but fewer than ten. The rearrangement joins TRBV12-3 or TRBV12-4 to TRBJ1-1; possibly TRBD1 for D (6 bases). V shed 4 bases and J shed 4 bases, with 13 bases lying between them. This CDR3 region has 14 residues. CDR3: CASSSGTSGTEAFF. CDR3 coding DNA: TGTGCCAGCAGTTCCGGGACATCGGGCACTGAAGCTTTCTTT.

In DNA, the CDR3 is TGTGCCAGCAGCTTGGGTACTAGCGGCGCTGGTGAGCAGTTCTTC. Encoded protein: CASSLGTSGAGEQFF. The gene calls are TRBV11-3 and TRBJ2-1, with 8 nucleotides matching TRBD2. The CDR3 runs 15 residues. Germline V gene sequence: CDR1 SGHNT, CDR2 YENEEA. V was pared by 3 bases and J by 9 bases, with 10 bases of the junction left unmatched.

At least ten counts were recorded for this clonotype. V usage is TRBV7-6 and J usage is TRBJ1-5, with a possible D match to TRBD1 (5 bases). V shed 1 base and J shed 3 bases, with 10 bases lying between them. The CDR3 covers 15 residues. CDR1 SGHVS and CDR2 FNYEAQ come from the germline V gene. CDR3 region: CASSLDTGLNQPQHF. CDR3 DNA sequence: TGTGCCAGCAGCTTAGACACAGGCCTCAATCAGCCCCAGCATTTT.

The rearrangement links TRBV7-2 to TRBJ2-1; 9 positions agree with TRBD2. Germline CDR1 is SGHTA and CDR2 is FQGNSA. V lost 5 bases, J lost 6 bases, and 5 bases stayed unmatched. This CDR3 is built from 14 residues. The CDR3 loop reads CASSRSGSSNEQFF. CDR3 bases: TGTGCCAGCAGCCGTAGCGGGAGCAGCAATGAGCAGTTCTTC.

The count of this clonotype is one. The chain's CDR3 is CASSQDGPIGTEAFF. Written as DNA, the CDR3 is TGTGCCAGCAGCCAAGATGGCCCCATAGGCACTGAAGCTTTCTTT. The J gene is TRBJ1-1, the V gene TRBV3-1; no definite D call. Per the germline V gene, CDR1 is LGHDT and CDR2 is YNNKEL (reference sequence). The V and J ends lost 0 bases and 4 bases respectively, with 12 bases between them. The CDR3 extends over 15 amino acids.

The genes are TRBV2 and TRBJ1-6, with 8 bases identical to TRBD1. Losses at the gene ends were 4 bases for V and 8 bases for J; bases not matched to a gene: 4. This CDR3 spans 14 amino acids. The germline gives CDR1 SNHLY, CDR2 FYNNEI. The CDR3: CASSADRGYSPLHF. DNA for the CDR3: TGTGCCAGCAGTGCCGACAGGGGCTATTCACCCCTCCACTTT. The full variable domain, with the rest looked up from reference TRBV2 and TRBJ1-6, is EPEVTQTPSHQVTQMGQEVILRCVPISNHLYFYWYRQILGQKVEFLVSFYNNEISEKSEIFDDQFSVERPDGSNFTLKIRSTKLEDSAMYFCASSADRGYSPLHFGNGTRLTVT.

The chain links TRBV6-2 or TRBV6-3 to TRBJ2-2, with 9 bases lining up with TRBD2. CDR1 is MNHEY, CDR2 SVGEGT, per germline. This CDR3 has 13 residues. Germline trimming cut 11 bases from V and 5 bases from J; bases unmatched to any gene: 6. The chain's CDR3 is CAGSGSGTGELFF. As DNA, the CDR3 is TGTGCCGGTAGCGGGAGCGGGACCGGGGAGCTGTTTTTT.

This clonotype was counted between two and nine times. V and J are TRBV5-1 and TRBJ2-7; 12 bases fit TRBD2. The CDR3 is made up of 16 amino acids. The germline V gene encodes CDR1 SGHRS and CDR2 YFSETQ. The V segment lost 0 bases and the J segment 3 bases; nucleotides outside the gene matches: 4. The CDR3: CASSLATSGSFYEQYF. The CDR3 DNA sequence: TGCGCCAGCAGCTTGGCGACTAGCGGGAGTTTCTACGAGCAGTACTTC.

This chain links TRBV30 with TRBJ1-1, with D possibly TRBD1 on 5 matching bases. V gave up 1 base and J gave up 4 bases, with 10 bases separating them. The length of the CDR3 is 13 residues. Germline V gene lookup returns CDR1 GTSNPN and CDR2 SVGIG (reference sequence). CDR3 protein: CAWSDYGGTEAFF. The CDR3 DNA reads as TGTGCCTGGAGTGATTACGGGGGCACTGAAGCTTTCTTT.

In this sample, this clonotype turned up a few times. V gene TRBV3-1 combines with J gene TRBJ2-1, with 7 bases that match TRBD1. The germline V gene has CDR1 LGHDT and CDR2 YNNKEL (reference sequence). The CDR3 runs to 17 residues. V was clipped by 3 bases and J by 2 bases; unmatched bases: 10. The CDR3 sequence is CASSQTRQGRAYNEQFF. The CDR3 DNA sequence: TGTGCCAGCAGCCAGACTCGACAGGGTCGGGCCTACAATGAGCAGTTCTTC.

The genes are TRBV28 and TRBJ1-5, with TRBD1 matching 11 bases. This CDR3 is 15 amino acids long. Germline V gene sequence: CDR1 MDHEN, CDR2 SYDVKM. The ends lost 8 bases at V and 7 bases at J; junction bases unmatched: 10. Written as DNA, the CDR3 is TGTGCCAGCGGGAGGACAGGGGGCGCCGGGCAGCCCCAGCATTTT. Protein sequence: CASGRTGGAGQPQHF.

The chain carries TRBV5-1 and TRBJ2-1, with D unresolved. V lost 4 bases and J lost 0, with 11 bases in between. Germline-derived CDR1 and CDR2 are SGHRS and YFSETQ. The CDR3 totals 15 residues. CDR3 in DNA: TGCGCCAGCAGCCGACAACCGAGCTCCTACAATGAGCAGTTCTTC. This translates into CASSRQPSSYNEQFF.

The sample holds many counts of this clonotype. V and J are TRBV30 and TRBJ2-1; D is possibly TRBD1 (6 bases). Germline CDR1 is GTSNPN and CDR2 is SVGIG (reference sequence). There are 13 residues in the CDR3. V was clipped by 2 bases and J by 14 bases, with 19 bases between them. CDR3 in amino acids: CAWSPPGAAREFF. The CDR3 region has the DNA TGTGCCTGGAGTCCGCCAGGGGCCGCGAGGGAGTTCTTC.

This clonotype was seen only a few times. The J gene is TRBJ2-7, the V gene TRBV2; 15 bases are shared with TRBD2. This CDR3 comprises 14 residues. The junction had 1 base not matched to a gene; V was cut back by 5 bases and J by 5 bases. The germline V gene encodes CDR1 SNHLY and CDR2 FYNNEI. CDR3 in amino acids: CASSRTSGRDEQYF. As DNA, the CDR3 is TGTGCCAGCAGTCGGACTAGCGGGAGGGACGAGCAGTACTTC. Full variable domain (remainder filled in from reference TRBV2 and TRBJ2-7): EPEVTQTPSHQVTQMGQEVILRCVPISNHLYFYWYRQILGQKVEFLVSFYNNEISEKSEIFDDQFSVERPDGSNFTLKIRSTKLEDSAMYFCASSRTSGRDEQYFGPGTRLTVT.

This clonotype was counted between two and nine times. DNA for the CDR3: TGTGCCAGCAGTGAAAGCTCCCAGGTGGGCGAGCAGTACTTC. The encoded protein is CASSESSQVGEQYF. The chain recombines TRBV2 with TRBJ2-7; D is ambiguous. CDR3 length: 14 amino acids. Trimming removed 2 bases from V and 6 bases from J, with 14 bases in between. CDR1 and CDR2 (germline): SNHLY, FYNNEI.

The gene calls are TRBV14 and TRBJ1-2, with TRBD1 as a possible D gene (5 bases). Germline CDR1 SGHDN, CDR2 FVKESK. The CDR3 covers 14 residues. The V and J ends lost 4 bases and 4 bases respectively, with 13 bases between them. The CDR3 protein is CASSPGRQTYGYTF. The DNA for the CDR3 is TGTGCCAGCAGCCCGGGAAGACAGACCTATGGCTACACCTTC. The full variable domain, in which reference TRBV14 and TRBJ1-2 provide the parts outside the CDR3, is EAGVTQFPSHSVIEKGQTVTLRCDPISGHDNLYWYRRVMGKEIKFLLHFVKESKQDESGMPNNRFLAERTGGTYSTLKVQPAELEDSGVYFCASSPGRQTYGYTFGSGTRLTVV.

This chain joins TRBV29-1 and TRBJ1-4; a weak D match, TRBD1 (5 bases). The CDR3 length is 14 residues. CDR1 and CDR2 from the germline V gene are SQVTM and ANQGSEA. With 0 bases removed from V and 8 bases from J, the gap between germline ends came to 13 bases. The CDR3 nucleotides are TGCAGCGTTGAAGATCCGGGGGGAGAAGAAAAACTGTTTTTT. As protein: CSVEDPGGEEKLFF.

This chain joins TRBV28 and TRBJ1-3; D gene uncertain. This CDR3 has 14 residues. V was trimmed by 3 bases and J by 0 bases, leaving 6 bases between them. Germline CDR1 is MDHEN and CDR2 is SYDVKM. CDR3 region: CASSFGFSGNTIYF. The CDR3 DNA follows: TGTGCCAGCAGTTTCGGCTTCTCTGGAAACACCATATATTTT.

The chain joins TRBV5-1 to TRBJ2-7; D may be TRBD1 (5 bases). The CDR3 sequence is 17 residues long. Between the trimmed V and J ends, which lost 0 bases and 6 bases, there was a span of 22 bases. Looked up from germline, CDR1 is SGHRS and CDR2 is YFSETQ. The CDR3 spells CASSLEVLPGLPLEQYF. The CDR3 DNA reads TGCGCCAGCAGCTTGGAGGTATTGCCAGGGCTCCCTCTCGAGCAGTACTTC.

This clonotype turned up a few times. The chain couples TRBV20-1 to TRBJ2-3; D is unclear. V lost 0 bases and J 5 bases, leaving 6 bases between the germline ends. Germline lookup yields CDR1 DFQATT and CDR2 SNEGSKA (reference sequence). The CDR3 contains 12 residues. The CDR3 DNA reads TGCAGTGCTAGAGATTACGAAGATACGCAGTATTTT. Translated, it gives CSARDYEDTQYF.

This clonotype occurred a few times. The chain carries TRBV5-1 and TRBJ1-4, with 7 nucleotides matching TRBD1. CDR1 is SGHRS, CDR2 YFSETQ, per germline. The CDR3 extends over 15 amino acids. V gave up 4 bases and J gave up 1 base; unmatched junction bases: 4. The CDR3 DNA is TGCGCCAGCAGCGCCCGGACAGGAACTAATGAAAAACTGTTTTTT. This encodes CASSARTGTNEKLFF.

This clonotype was seen more than once but under ten times. The gene calls are TRBV20-1 and TRBJ2-3; D is ambiguous. The CDR3 loop spans 17 amino acids. V was trimmed by 3 bases and J by 0 bases, leaving 19 bases between them. Per the germline V gene, CDR1 is DFQATT and CDR2 is SNEGSKA (reference sequence). The CDR3 coding sequence is TGCAGTGCTAGGGCCAGCAAGCTCCTTTCTAGCACAGATACGCAGTATTTT. This sequence encodes CSARASKLLSSTDTQYF.

This clonotype has a handful of counts. The rearrangement joins TRBV7-2 to TRBJ2-1, with TRBD2 matching 8 bases. CDR3 length: 19 amino acids. Germline CDR1 is SGHTA and CDR2 is FQGNSA. Germline trimming cut 0 bases from V and 7 bases from J; bases unmatched to any gene: 17. The CDR3 sequence: CASSLAVVKKAGVGNEQFF. The DNA for the CDR3 is TGTGCCAGCAGCTTAGCCGTAGTGAAGAAAGCGGGAGTAGGGAATGAGCAGTTCTTC.

This chain joins TRBV29-1 and TRBJ2-7; 8 bases match TRBD2. The CDR3 spans 13 residues. Germline V lookup: CDR1 SQVTM, CDR2 ANQGSEA. After removal of 7 bases from V and 3 bases from J, the junction contained 8 bases not matched to a gene. The CDR3 loop reads CSGGLGLGYEQYF. CDR3 sequence (DNA): TGCAGCGGGGGACTGGGACTAGGCTACGAGCAGTACTTC.

The chain's CDR3 is CASSLGVAGLTYNEQFF. The CDR3 DNA reads as TGTGCCAGCAGCTTAGGCGTGGCGGGCTTGACCTACAATGAGCAGTTCTTC. The chain employs TRBV7-9 and TRBJ2-1; perhaps TRBD2 as D (5 bases). CDR3 length: 17 amino acids. Between the trimmed V and J ends, which lost 1 base and 2 bases, there was a span of 15 bases. Germline V gene data show CDR1 as SEHNR and CDR2 as FQNEAQ (reference sequence).

In this sample, this clonotype turned up a few times. The gene calls are TRBV29-1 and TRBJ2-5, with D unresolved. Trimming stripped 2 bases from V and 4 bases from J, with 5 bases between. The CDR3 is 11 amino acids. Looked up from germline, CDR1 is SQVTM and CDR2 is ANQGSEA. CDR3 in DNA: TGCAGCGTTGAACCCGGAGAGACCCAGTACTTC. It encodes CSVEPGETQYF.

This chain connects TRBV5-1 to TRBJ2-1, with 9 positions matching TRBD2. This CDR3 region has 14 residues. The V gene's germline CDR1 is SGHRS and CDR2 YFSETQ. V lost 0 bases and J lost 7; bases outside the gene matches: 2. The CDR3 spells CASSLATSGNEQFF. The CDR3 nucleotides are TGCGCCAGCAGCTTGGCCACTAGCGGGAATGAGCAGTTCTTC.

This clonotype was observed at least ten times. The chain couples TRBV4-1 to TRBJ2-1; 7 positions match TRBD1. The J segment lost 0 bases and the V segment lost 4 bases, leaving 3 bases of the junction unmatched. Germline CDR1 and CDR2: MGHRA and YSYEKL. This CDR3 has 15 residues. As DNA, the CDR3 is TGCGCCAGCAGCCTCCGGGACAGCTCCTACAATGAGCAGTTCTTC. The encoded protein is CASSLRDSSYNEQFF.

This clonotype appeared a few times. This chain joins TRBV30 and TRBJ2-1, with D maybe TRBD2 (5 bases). This CDR3 region has 14 residues. V shed 3 bases and J shed 0 bases, with 9 bases lying between them. Germline V CDR1 and CDR2: GTSNPN, SVGIG (reference sequence). CDR3 protein: CAWRAAVSYNEQFF. The CDR3 DNA sequence: TGTGCCTGGAGGGCAGCGGTCTCCTACAATGAGCAGTTCTTC.

CDR3 DNA sequence: TGTGCCAGCAGTGACAGGACCTACGAGCAGTACTTC. Its translation is CASSDRTYEQYF. The chain employs TRBV6-2 or TRBV6-3 and TRBJ2-7, with TRBD1 as a possible D gene (6 bases). Trimming took off 5 bases at V and 2 bases at J, with 7 bases between the two ends. This CDR3 is 12 amino acids long. Germline V gives CDR1 MNHEY, CDR2 SVGEGT.